This TCR beta chain comes out of a study of blood T cell repertoires in COVID-19. Study as a whole: PBMCs, B-cell-depleted T cells, or T cells were the source of the cDNA or gDNA that made up the material.

Germline CDR1 is SGHDN and CDR2 is FVKESK. This CDR3 spans 15 amino acids. Trimming cost V 0 bases and J 6 bases; bases outside gene matches: 6. TCRdb's copy holds only in-frame clones and misses some; the assay was immunoSEQ multiplex PCR. The table lists approximately 100,000 clones, 80% to 90% of them singletons. The chain couples TRBV14 to TRBJ2-5; 8 nucleotides line up with TRBD1. The origin of this receptor is a woman older than 75 with acute or convalescent COVID-19. The sequenced sample was peripheral blood. The CDR3 spells CASSQDAGGWQTQYF. The CDR3, as DNA: TGTGCCAGCAGCCAAGATGCAGGGGGCTGGCAGACCCAGTACTTC.